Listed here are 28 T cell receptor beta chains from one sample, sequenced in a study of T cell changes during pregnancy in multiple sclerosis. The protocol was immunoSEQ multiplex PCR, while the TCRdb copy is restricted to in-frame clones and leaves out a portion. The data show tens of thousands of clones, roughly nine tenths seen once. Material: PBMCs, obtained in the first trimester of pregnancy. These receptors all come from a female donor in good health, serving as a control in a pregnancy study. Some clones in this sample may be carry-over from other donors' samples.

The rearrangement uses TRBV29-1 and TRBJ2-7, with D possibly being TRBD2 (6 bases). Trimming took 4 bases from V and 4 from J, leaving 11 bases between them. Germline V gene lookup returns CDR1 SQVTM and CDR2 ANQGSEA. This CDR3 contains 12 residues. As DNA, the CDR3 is TGCAGCGTTGTTCGGGACTCTTACGAGCAGTACTTC. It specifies CSVVRDSYEQYF.

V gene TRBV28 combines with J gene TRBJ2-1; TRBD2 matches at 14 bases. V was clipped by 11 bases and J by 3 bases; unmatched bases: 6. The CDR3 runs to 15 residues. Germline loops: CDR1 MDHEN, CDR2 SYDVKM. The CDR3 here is CAARTSGGNYNEQFF. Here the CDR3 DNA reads TGTGCCGCCCGGACTAGCGGGGGGAACTACAATGAGCAGTTCTTC.

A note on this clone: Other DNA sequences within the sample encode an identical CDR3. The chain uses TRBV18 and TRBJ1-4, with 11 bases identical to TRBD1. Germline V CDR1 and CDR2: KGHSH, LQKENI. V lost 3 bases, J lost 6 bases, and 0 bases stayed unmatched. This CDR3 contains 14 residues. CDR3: CASSPGQGDEKLFF. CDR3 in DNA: TGTGCCAGCTCACCGGGACAGGGGGATGAAAAACTGTTTTTT. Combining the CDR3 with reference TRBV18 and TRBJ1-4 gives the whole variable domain NAGVMQNPRHLVRRRGQEARLRCSPMKGHSHVYWYRQLPEEGLKFMVYLQKENIIDESGMPKERFSAEFPKEGPSILRIQQVVRGDSAAYFCASSPGQGDEKLFFGSGTQLSVL.

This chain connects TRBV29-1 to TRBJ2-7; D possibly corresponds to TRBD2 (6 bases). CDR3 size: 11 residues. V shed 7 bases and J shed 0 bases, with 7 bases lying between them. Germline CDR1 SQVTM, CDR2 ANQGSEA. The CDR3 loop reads CSAGDSYEQYF. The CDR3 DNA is TGCAGCGCGGGGGACTCCTACGAGCAGTACTTC.

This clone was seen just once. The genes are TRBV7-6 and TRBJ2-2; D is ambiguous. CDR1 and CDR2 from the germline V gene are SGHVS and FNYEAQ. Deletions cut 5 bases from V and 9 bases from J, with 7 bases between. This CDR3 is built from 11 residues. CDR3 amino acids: CASSLNRELFF. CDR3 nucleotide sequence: TGTGCCAGCAGCCTAAACCGGGAGCTGTTTTTT.

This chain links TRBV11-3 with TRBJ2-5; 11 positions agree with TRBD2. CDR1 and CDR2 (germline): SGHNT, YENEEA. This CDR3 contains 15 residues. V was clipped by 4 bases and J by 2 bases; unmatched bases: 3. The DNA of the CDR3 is TGTGCCAGCAGCTCCGGGACTAGCGGACAAGAGACCCAGTACTTC. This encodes CASSSGTSGQETQYF.

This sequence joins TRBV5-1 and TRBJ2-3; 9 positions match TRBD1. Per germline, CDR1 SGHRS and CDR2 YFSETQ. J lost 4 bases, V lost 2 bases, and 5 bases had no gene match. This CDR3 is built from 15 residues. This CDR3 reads CASSLTGTGPDTQYF. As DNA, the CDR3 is TGCGCCAGCAGCTTAACCGGGACAGGGCCAGATACGCAGTATTTT.

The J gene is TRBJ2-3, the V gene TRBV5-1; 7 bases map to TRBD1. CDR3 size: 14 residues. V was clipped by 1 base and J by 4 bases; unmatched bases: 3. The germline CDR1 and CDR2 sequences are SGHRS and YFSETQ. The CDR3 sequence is CASSLRQGPDTQYF. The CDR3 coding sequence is TGCGCCAGCAGCTTGAGACAGGGCCCAGATACGCAGTATTTT.

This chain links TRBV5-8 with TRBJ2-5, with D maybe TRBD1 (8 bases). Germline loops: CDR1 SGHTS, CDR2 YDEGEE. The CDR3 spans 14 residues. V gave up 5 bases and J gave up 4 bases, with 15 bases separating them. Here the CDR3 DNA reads TGTGCCAGCAGAACAACAGGGGGGGGAGAGACCCAGTACTTC. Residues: CASRTTGGGETQYF. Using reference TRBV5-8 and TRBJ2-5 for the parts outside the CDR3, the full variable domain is EAGVTQSPTHLIKTRGQQATLRCSPISGHTSVYWYQQALGLGLQFLLWYDEGEERNRGNFPPRFSGRQFPNYSSELNVNALELEDSALYLCASRTTGGGETQYFGPGTRLLVL.

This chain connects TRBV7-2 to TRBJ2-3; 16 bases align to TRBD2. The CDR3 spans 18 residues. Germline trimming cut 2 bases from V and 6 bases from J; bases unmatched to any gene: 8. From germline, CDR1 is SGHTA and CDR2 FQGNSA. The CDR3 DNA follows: TGTGCCAGCAGCTTATCGGGGACTAGCGGGGGGGCCGGGGATACGCAGTATTTT. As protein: CASSLSGTSGGAGDTQYF.

CDR3 DNA: TGTGCCAGCAGCTTGGGGGGACTCACCTACGAGCAGTACTTC. Translation gives CASSLGGLTYEQYF. V usage is TRBV5-6 and J usage is TRBJ2-7; the D gene is possibly TRBD2 (6 bases). In germline, CDR1 is SGHDT, CDR2 YYEEEE. The CDR3 totals 14 residues. V lost 0 bases to trimming and J lost 2 bases, with 9 bases between them.

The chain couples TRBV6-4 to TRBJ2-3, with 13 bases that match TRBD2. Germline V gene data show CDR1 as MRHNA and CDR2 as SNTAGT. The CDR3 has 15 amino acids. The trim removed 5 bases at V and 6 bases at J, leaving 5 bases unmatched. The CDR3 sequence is CASSKTSGGADTQYF. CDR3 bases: TGTGCCAGCAGTAAAACTAGCGGGGGGGCCGATACGCAGTATTTT.

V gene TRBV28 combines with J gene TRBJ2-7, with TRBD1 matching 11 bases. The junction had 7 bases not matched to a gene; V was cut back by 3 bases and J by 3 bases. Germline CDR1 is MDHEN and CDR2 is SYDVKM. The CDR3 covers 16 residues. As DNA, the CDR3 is TGTGCCAGCAGTTTGGAGCCGGGACAGGGGGTCTACGAGCAGTACTTC. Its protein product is CASSLEPGQGVYEQYF.

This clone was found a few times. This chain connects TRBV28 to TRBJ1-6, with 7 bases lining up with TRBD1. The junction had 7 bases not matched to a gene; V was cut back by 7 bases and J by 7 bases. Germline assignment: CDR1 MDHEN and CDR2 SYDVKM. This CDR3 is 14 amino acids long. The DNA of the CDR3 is TGTGCCAGCACCACCGGGACAGAGAATTCACCCCTCCACTTT. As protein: CASTTGTENSPLHF.

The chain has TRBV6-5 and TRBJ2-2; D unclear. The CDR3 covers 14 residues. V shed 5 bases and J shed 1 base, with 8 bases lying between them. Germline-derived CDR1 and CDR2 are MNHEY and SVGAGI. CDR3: CASSRSGNTGELFF. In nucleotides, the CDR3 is TGTGCCAGCAGTAGGTCAGGGAACACCGGGGAGCTGTTTTTT.

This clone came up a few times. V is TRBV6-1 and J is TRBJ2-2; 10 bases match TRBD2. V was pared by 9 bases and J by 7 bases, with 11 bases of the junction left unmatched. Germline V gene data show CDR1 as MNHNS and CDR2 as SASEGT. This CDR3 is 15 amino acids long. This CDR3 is CASRPLAGGGGELFF. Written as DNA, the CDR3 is TGTGCCAGTCGTCCCTTAGCGGGAGGTGGCGGGGAGCTGTTTTTT.

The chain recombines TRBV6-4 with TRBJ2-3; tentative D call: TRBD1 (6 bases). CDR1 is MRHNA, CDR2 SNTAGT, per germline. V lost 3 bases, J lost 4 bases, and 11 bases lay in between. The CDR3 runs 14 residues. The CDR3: CASSEGGGADTQYF. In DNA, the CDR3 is TGTGCCAGCAGTGAAGGGGGTGGTGCAGATACGCAGTATTTT.

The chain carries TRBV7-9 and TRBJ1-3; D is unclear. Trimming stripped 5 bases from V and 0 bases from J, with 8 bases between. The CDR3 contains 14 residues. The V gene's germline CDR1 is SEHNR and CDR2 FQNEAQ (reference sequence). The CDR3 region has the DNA TGTGCCAGCAGCCTCGACATCTCTGGAAACACCATATATTTT. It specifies CASSLDISGNTIYF.

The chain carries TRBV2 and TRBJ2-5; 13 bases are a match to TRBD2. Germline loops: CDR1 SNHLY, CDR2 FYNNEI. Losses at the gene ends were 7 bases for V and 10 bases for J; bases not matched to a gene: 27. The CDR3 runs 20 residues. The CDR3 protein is CASTIPAGGTSGKPPRVQYF. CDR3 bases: TGTGCCAGCACCATCCCCGCCGGTGGGACTAGCGGGAAGCCTCCTCGAGTCCAGTACTTC.

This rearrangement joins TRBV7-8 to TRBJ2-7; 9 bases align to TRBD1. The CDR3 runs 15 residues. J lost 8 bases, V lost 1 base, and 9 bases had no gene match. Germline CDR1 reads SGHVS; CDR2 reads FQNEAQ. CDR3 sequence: CASSLVLDRGSKQYF. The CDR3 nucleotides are TGTGCCAGCAGCTTAGTTTTGGACAGGGGTAGCAAGCAGTACTTC.

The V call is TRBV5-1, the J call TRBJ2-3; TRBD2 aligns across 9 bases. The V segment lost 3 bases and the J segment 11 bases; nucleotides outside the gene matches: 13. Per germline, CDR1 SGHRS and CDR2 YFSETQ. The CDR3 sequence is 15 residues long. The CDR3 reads CASSSSSGEPGGQYF. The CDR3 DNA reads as TGCGCCAGCAGCTCATCTAGCGGGGAGCCGGGAGGGCAGTATTTT.

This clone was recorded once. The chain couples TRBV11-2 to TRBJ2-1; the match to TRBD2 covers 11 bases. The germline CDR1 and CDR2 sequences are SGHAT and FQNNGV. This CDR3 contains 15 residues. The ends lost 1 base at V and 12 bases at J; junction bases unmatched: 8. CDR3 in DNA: TGTGCCAGCAGCTTAGGCACCCCGGGACTAGCGGCGCAGTTCTTC. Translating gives CASSLGTPGLAAQFF. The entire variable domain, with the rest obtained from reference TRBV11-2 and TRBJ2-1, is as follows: EAGVAQSPRYKIIEKRQSVAFWCNPISGHATLYWYQQILGQGPKLLIQFQNNGVVDDSQLPKDRFSAERLKGVDSTLKIQPAKLEDSAVYLCASSLGTPGLAAQFFGPGTRLTVL.

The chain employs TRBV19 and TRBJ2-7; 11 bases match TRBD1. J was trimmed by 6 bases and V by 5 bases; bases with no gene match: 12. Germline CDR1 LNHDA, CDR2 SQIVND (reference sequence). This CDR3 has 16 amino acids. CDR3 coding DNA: TGTGCCAGTAGTGTGCCTTCTGGACAGGGGGCGACCGAGCAGTACTTC. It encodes CASSVPSGQGATEQYF. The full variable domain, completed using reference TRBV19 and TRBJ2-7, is DGGITQSPKYLFRKEGQNVTLSCEQNLNHDAMYWYRQDPGQGLRLIYYSQIVNDFQKGDIAEGYSVSREKKESFPLTVTSAQKNPTAFYLCASSVPSGQGATEQYFGPGTRLTVT.

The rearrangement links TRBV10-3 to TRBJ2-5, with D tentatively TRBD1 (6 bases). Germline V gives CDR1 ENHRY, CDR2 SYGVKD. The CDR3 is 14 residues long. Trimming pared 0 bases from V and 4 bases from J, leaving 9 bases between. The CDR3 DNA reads TGTGCCATCAGTGAGTCGCCACAGGGAGAGACCCAGTACTTC. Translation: CAISESPQGETQYF.

Here the CDR3 reads CASSLGGPGVDEQYF. The CDR3 nucleotides are TGTGCCAGCAGCTTGGGGGGCCCGGGCGTGGACGAGCAGTACTTC. The V and J genes are TRBV5-6 and TRBJ2-5; D possibly corresponds to TRBD1 (5 bases). Judging by the DNA end, TRBJ2-7 fits better; the J call may be wrong. Germline CDR1 reads SGHDT; CDR2 reads YYEEEE. This CDR3 comprises 15 residues.

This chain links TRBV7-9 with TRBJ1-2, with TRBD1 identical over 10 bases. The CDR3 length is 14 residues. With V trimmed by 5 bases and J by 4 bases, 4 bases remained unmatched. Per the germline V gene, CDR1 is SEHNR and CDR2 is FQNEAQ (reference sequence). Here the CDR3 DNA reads TGTGCCAGCAGCGTGGGACAGGGGAGCTATGGCTACACCTTC. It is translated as CASSVGQGSYGYTF.

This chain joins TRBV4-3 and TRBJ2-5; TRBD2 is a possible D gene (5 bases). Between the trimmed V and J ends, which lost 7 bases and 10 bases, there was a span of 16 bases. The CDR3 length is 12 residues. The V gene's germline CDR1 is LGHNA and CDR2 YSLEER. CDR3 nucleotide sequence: TGCGCCAGCAAGGAGGACTTGAGAGACCAGTACTTC. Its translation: CASKEDLRDQYF.

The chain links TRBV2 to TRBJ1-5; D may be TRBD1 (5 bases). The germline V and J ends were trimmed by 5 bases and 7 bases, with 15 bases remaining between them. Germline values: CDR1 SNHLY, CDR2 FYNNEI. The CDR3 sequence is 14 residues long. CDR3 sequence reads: CASSPQDKWQPQHF. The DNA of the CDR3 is TGTGCCAGCAGTCCCCAGGACAAATGGCAGCCCCAGCATTTT.